Presented here are 18 T cell receptor beta chains from one specimen sequenced in a study of cytomegalovirus exposure and HLA in healthy donors. Use of 60 Vbeta and 13 Jbeta primers characterized the PCR. Sequenced by immunoSEQ multiplex PCR; TCRdb stores in-frame clones only, minus some. The sample includes about 100,000 clones, 60% to 85% of them seen just once. Input material: PBMCs. All receptors come from a man in his fifties in good health and CMV-seronegative.

The J gene is TRBJ1-3, the V gene TRBV19, with 7 bases that match TRBD1. Germline assignment: CDR1 LNHDA and CDR2 SQIVND (reference sequence). This CDR3 comprises 16 residues. V was pared by 4 bases and J by 0 bases, with 6 bases of the junction left unmatched. CDR3 in amino acids: CASSTTGQNSGNTIYF. CDR3 coding DNA: TGTGCCAGTAGTACCACGGGACAGAACTCTGGAAACACCATATATTTT.

The V and J genes are TRBV25-1 and TRBJ2-5, with TRBD2 matching over 7 bases. V shed 6 bases, J shed 2 bases, and the junction held 12 bases outside the gene matches. CDR3 length: 16 residues. Germline-derived CDR1 and CDR2 are MGHDK and SYGVNS. The CDR3 spells CASSPLGGRVQETQYF. Here the CDR3 DNA reads TGTGCCAGCAGCCCCCTCGGAGGGAGGGTTCAAGAGACCCAGTACTTC.

The rearrangement links TRBV30 to TRBJ2-4; D unresolved. The CDR3 length is 12 residues. Trimming took 5 bases from V and 9 from J, leaving 14 bases between them. Per germline, CDR1 GTSNPN and CDR2 SVGIG (reference sequence). The CDR3 nucleotides are TGTGCCTGGGCTGTGGGCCAGAGCATTCAGTACTTC. It encodes CAWAVGQSIQYF.

This clone turned up a few times. The rearrangement uses TRBV2 and TRBJ1-1; D remains ambiguous. Trimming pared 3 bases from V and 3 bases from J, leaving 11 bases between. The length of the CDR3 is 14 residues. Germline V gives CDR1 SNHLY, CDR2 FYNNEI. CDR3 protein: CASSDNPVDTEAFF. DNA of the CDR3: TGTGCCAGCAGTGATAATCCGGTGGACACTGAAGCTTTCTTT.

The chain links TRBV4-1 to TRBJ1-5, with 8 bases that match TRBD1. With 6 bases clipped from V and 2 bases from J, the junction kept 3 bases outside the gene matches. The CDR3 is 14 amino acids. In germline, CDR1 is MGHRA, CDR2 YSYEKL. The CDR3 loop is CASSPGGGNQPQHF. DNA of the CDR3: TGCGCCAGCAGTCCAGGGGGCGGCAATCAGCCCCAGCATTTT.

J is TRBJ2-6 and V is TRBV18; 12 nucleotides agree with TRBD1. V shed 4 bases, J shed 2 bases, and the junction held 0 bases outside the gene matches. Looked up from germline, CDR1 is KGHSH and CDR2 is LQKENI. CDR3 size: 16 residues. This CDR3 reads CASSRDRGPGANVLTF. As DNA, the CDR3 is TGTGCCAGCTCACGGGACAGGGGGCCTGGGGCCAACGTCCTGACTTTC.

The chain employs TRBV5-6 and TRBJ2-7; TRBD2 agrees at 7 bases. The junction had 8 bases not matched to a gene; V was cut back by 4 bases and J by 7 bases. Per the germline V gene, CDR1 is SGHDT and CDR2 is YYEEEE. This CDR3 comprises 13 residues. The CDR3 DNA reads TGTGCCAGCAGCCCCGGGGCCGGGAGGGAGCAGTACTTC. This codes for CASSPGAGREQYF.

The rearrangement links TRBV7-3 to TRBJ2-2, with D possibly matching TRBD1 (6 bases). Between the trimmed V and J ends, which lost 5 bases and 6 bases, there was a span of 10 bases. Germline CDR1 is SGHTA and CDR2 is FQGTGA. The CDR3 loop spans 13 amino acids. CDR3 DNA sequence: TGTGCCAGCAGCCACTGGGGGCCCGGGGAGCTGTTTTTT. Translating gives CASSHWGPGELFF.

V usage is TRBV11-3 and J usage is TRBJ2-1; D remains unclear. The CDR3 is 12 amino acids. Germline values: CDR1 SGHNT, CDR2 YENEEA. V was shortened by 1 base and J by 5 bases, with 3 bases between the two germline ends. The CDR3 nucleotides are TGTGCCAGCAGCTTAGTCGACAATGAGCAGTTCTTC. Translation: CASSLVDNEQFF.

This clone was observed a single time. This sequence joins TRBV7-9 and TRBJ2-7; D is possibly TRBD1 (7 bases). Trimming stripped 0 bases from V and 3 bases from J, with 18 bases between. Germline V gene lookup returns CDR1 SEHNR and CDR2 FQNEAQ (reference sequence). The CDR3 consists of 17 residues. The CDR3 bases are TGTGCCAGCAGCTTAGCGGGTGGAGGGGGCATTGGCTACGAGCAGTACTTC. It encodes CASSLAGGGGIGYEQYF.

V usage is TRBV30 and J usage is TRBJ1-4, with 8 bases that match TRBD1. Germline V gene sequence: CDR1 GTSNPN, CDR2 SVGIG (reference sequence). The V and J ends lost 3 bases and 0 bases, in that order; junction bases with no gene match: 3. This CDR3 has 15 residues. The CDR3 spells CAWSETGATNEKLFF. The CDR3 DNA reads as TGTGCCTGGAGCGAGACAGGGGCAACTAATGAAAAACTGTTTTTT.

V is TRBV5-6 and J is TRBJ2-1; 13 nucleotides align to TRBD2. Germline CDR1 reads SGHDT; CDR2 reads YYEEEE. V lost 4 bases to trimming and J lost 8 bases; unmatched junction nucleotides: 6. The length of the CDR3 is 15 residues. This CDR3 reads CASSGLAGVLDEQFF. DNA of the CDR3: TGTGCCAGCAGCGGACTAGCGGGAGTATTAGATGAGCAGTTCTTC.

V gene TRBV7-9 combines with J gene TRBJ1-2; D possibly corresponds to TRBD1 (5 bases). CDR1 is SEHNR, CDR2 FQNEAQ, per germline (reference sequence). Trimming removed 3 bases at V and 3 bases at J, with 14 bases between. The CDR3 is 15 residues long. CDR3 DNA sequence: TGTGCCAGCAGCTTGGTAGGCAGGGCGTACTATGGCTACACCTTC. Translation: CASSLVGRAYYGYTF.

Note on this clone: In the same sample, other DNA sequences code for this CDR3. The gene calls are TRBV5-1 and TRBJ2-3; no clear D. Between the trimmed V and J ends, which lost 0 bases and 6 bases, there was a span of 5 bases. CDR3 length: 12 amino acids. The germline V gene has CDR1 SGHRS and CDR2 YFSETQ. The CDR3, as DNA: TGCGCCAGCAGCTTGGCAGCGGATACGCAGTATTTT. This encodes CASSLAADTQYF.

This clone showed up just once. The V and J genes are TRBV2 and TRBJ2-1; D is unresolved. The CDR3 runs to 16 residues. V lost 7 bases to trimming and J lost 4 bases, with 20 bases between them. The germline CDR1 and CDR2 sequences are SNHLY and FYNNEI. The CDR3 nucleotides are TGTGCCAGCACCGACCCCGCCATGGGCAGATACAATGAGCAGTTCTTC. It encodes CASTDPAMGRYNEQFF.

This clone showed up just a few times. The chain combines TRBV7-2 with TRBJ2-7; perhaps TRBD1 as D (5 bases). The CDR3 consists of 15 residues. Germline CDR1 is SGHTA and CDR2 is FQGNSA. V lost 0 bases and J 3 bases, leaving 12 bases between the germline ends. CDR3 sequence (DNA): TGTGCCAGCAGCTTAGCAGGGGCTGGTATCTACGAGCAGTACTTC. Its protein product is CASSLAGAGIYEQYF.

The rearrangement joins TRBV5-1 to TRBJ1-2; possible D gene TRBD1, 5 bases. Germline CDR1 and CDR2: SGHRS and YFSETQ. This CDR3 comprises 13 residues. V gave up 0 bases and J gave up 7 bases, with 10 bases separating them. The CDR3 is CASSLGGDGGYTF. The CDR3 nucleotides read TGCGCCAGCAGCTTGGGCGGGGACGGTGGCTACACCTTC.

The chain couples TRBV19 to TRBJ1-2; possibly TRBD1 for D (6 bases). V gave up 1 base and J gave up 4 bases, with 10 bases separating them. Germline CDR1 and CDR2: LNHDA and SQIVND (reference sequence). This CDR3 spans 14 amino acids. The CDR3 DNA is TGTGCCAGTAGTATAGGGACAGCAGCCTATGGCTACACCTTC. Its protein product is CASSIGTAAYGYTF.